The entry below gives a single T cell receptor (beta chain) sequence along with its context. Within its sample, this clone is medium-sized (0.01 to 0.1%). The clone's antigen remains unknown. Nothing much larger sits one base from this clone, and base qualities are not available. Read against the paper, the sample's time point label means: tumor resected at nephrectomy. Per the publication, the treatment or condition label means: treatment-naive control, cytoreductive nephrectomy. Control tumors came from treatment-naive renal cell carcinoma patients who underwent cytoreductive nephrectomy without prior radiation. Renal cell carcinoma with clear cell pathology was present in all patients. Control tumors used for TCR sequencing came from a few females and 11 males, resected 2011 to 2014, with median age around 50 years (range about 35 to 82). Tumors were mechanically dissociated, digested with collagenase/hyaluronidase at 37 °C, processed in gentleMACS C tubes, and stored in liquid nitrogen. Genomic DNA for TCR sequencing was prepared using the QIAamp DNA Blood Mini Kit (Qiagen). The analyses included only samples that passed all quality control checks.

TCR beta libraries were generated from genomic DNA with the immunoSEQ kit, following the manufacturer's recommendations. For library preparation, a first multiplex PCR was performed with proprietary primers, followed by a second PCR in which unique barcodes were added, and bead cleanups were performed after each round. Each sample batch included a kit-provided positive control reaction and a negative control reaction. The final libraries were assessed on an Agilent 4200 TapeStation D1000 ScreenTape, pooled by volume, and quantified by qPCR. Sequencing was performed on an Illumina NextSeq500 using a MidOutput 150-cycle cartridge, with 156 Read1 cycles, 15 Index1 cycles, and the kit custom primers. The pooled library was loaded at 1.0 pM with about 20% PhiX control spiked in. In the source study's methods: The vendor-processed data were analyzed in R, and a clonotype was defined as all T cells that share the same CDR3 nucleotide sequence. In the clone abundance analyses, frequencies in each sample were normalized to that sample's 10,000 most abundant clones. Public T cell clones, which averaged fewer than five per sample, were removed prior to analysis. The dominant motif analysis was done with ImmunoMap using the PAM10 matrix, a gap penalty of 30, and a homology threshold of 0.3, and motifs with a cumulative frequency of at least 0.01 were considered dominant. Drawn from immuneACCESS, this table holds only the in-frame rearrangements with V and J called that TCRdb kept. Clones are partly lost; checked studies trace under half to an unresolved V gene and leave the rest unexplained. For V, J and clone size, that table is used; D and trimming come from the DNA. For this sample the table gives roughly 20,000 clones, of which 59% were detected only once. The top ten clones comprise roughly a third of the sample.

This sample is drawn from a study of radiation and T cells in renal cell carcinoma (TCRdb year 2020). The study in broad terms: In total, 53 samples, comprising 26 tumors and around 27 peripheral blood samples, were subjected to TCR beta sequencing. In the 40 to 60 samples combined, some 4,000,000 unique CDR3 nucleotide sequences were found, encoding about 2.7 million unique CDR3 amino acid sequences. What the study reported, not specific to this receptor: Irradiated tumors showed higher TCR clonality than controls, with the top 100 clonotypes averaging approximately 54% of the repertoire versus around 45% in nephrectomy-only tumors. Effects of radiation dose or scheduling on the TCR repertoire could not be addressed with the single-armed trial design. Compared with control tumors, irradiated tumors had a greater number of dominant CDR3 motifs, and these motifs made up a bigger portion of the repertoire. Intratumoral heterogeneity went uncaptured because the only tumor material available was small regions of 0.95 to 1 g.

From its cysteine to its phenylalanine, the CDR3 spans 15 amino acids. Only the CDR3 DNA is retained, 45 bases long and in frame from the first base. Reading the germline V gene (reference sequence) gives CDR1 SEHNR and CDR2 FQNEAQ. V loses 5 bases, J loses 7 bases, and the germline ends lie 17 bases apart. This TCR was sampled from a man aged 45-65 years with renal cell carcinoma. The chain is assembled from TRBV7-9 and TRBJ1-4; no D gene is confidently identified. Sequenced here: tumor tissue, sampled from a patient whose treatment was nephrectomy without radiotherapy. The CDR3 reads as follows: CASSTTTRHGEKLFF. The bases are TGTGCCAGCAGCACCACAACACGGCATGGTGAAAAACTGTTTTTT. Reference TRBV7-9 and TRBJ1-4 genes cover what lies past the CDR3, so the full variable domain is DTGVSQNPRHKITKRGQNVTFRCDPISEHNRLYWYRQTLGQGPEFLTYFQNEAQLEKSRLLSDRFSAERPKGSFSTLEIQRTEQGDSAMYLCASSTTTRHGEKLFFGSGTQLSVL.